The T cell receptor beta chain described here comes from a study of regulatory T cells in long-lasting Graves disease. CDR3 length equals 16 residues. The germline gives CDR1 LNHNV, CDR2 YYDKDF (reference sequence). With 0 bases clipped from V and 6 bases from J, the junction kept 7 bases outside the gene matches. General study results and limits: With a small sample size, accuracy may have been reduced.

Time point described: newly diagnosed GD, antithyroid drugs for less than 3 months. TCR sequences were obtained from RNA taken from PBMCs. In each case, Graves' disease was diagnosed per American Thyroid Association guidelines. Assembly of TCR beta libraries relied on iRepertoire HTBI primers together with Arm-PCR of CDR3 regions. In the original analysis: The identification of approximately 62 TRBV and approximately 15 TRBJ segments was made across samples. TCRdb re-called the multiplex PCR reads with MiXCR, one entry per CDR3 protein. The V and J calls were not made by the authors but by TCRdb's processing. Of around 500,000 distinct CDR3 sequences listed, about 16% are singletons. Concerning this clonotype: Its cognate antigen is unknown.

This sample was shared with a second study, whose subject was T cells in Graves' hyperthyroidism and ophthalmopathy. This second study says: Blood also carried most thyroid clonotypes expanded above 0.001.

The chain is built from TRBV15 and TRBJ2-2; 7 bases agree with TRBD1. The material was peripheral blood mononuclear cells (PBMCs), obtained at new diagnosis, from a patient treated with antithyroid drugs. The source of this sequence is a middle-aged woman with Graves disease. CDR3 sequence reads: CATSRDFKGAAGELFF. DNA for the CDR3: TGTGCCACCAGCAGAGATTTTAAGGGGGCGGCCGGGGAGCTGTTTTTT. The full variable domain, in which reference TRBV15 and TRBJ2-2 provide the parts outside the CDR3, is DAMVIQNPRYQVTQFGKPVTLSCSQTLNHNVMYWYQQKSSQAPKLLFHYYDKDFNNEADTPDNFQSRRPNTSFCFLDIRSPGLGDTAMYLCATSRDFKGAAGELFFGEGSRLTVL.